The 6 T cell receptor beta chains below come from one sample, sequenced in a study of shared clonotypes between healthy human individuals. Sequencing used immunoSEQ multiplex PCR; TCRdb keeps in-frame clones, though not all of them. Of over a million clones listed, around 75% were seen once; the top ten hold approximately 1.5%. Sequencing was done on a sample of memory CD4+ T cells sorted from blood. Sample subset: CD45RA-negative fraction. The receptors shown here come from a man between 18 and 29 years old in good health.

The rearrangement uses TRBV28 and TRBJ1-2; 10 nucleotides align to TRBD1. Germline CDR1 reads MDHEN; CDR2 reads SYDVKM. The CDR3 has 16 amino acids. Germline trimming cut 6 bases from V and 4 bases from J; bases unmatched to any gene: 11. Here the CDR3 reads CASSGGGTGDGYGYTF. The CDR3 DNA is TGTGCCAGCAGCGGGGGCGGGACAGGGGATGGCTATGGCTACACCTTC.

This clone has a single count. The V gene is TRBV6-6, the J gene TRBJ2-7; 11 bases agree with TRBD2. With V trimmed by 6 bases and J by 0 bases, 4 bases remained unmatched. Germline CDR1 MNHNY, CDR2 SVGAGI (reference sequence). The CDR3 loop spans 15 amino acids. The CDR3 loop is CASRATSGDSYEQYF. In DNA form, the CDR3 reads TGTGCCAGCAGGGCGACTAGCGGGGACTCCTACGAGCAGTACTTC.

Here the CDR3 reads CSVEEGGLETQYF. DNA of the CDR3: TGCAGCGTTGAAGAAGGAGGGTTAGAGACCCAGTACTTC. The rearrangement uses TRBV29-1 and TRBJ2-5, with D possibly TRBD2 on 6 matching bases. Germline V lookup: CDR1 SQVTM, CDR2 ANQGSEA. V was trimmed by 0 bases and J by 4 bases, leaving 9 bases between them. The CDR3 extends over 13 amino acids.

This chain links TRBV7-9 with TRBJ2-7; TRBD2 matches 8 bases. The J segment lost 3 bases and the V segment lost 5 bases, leaving 12 bases of the junction unmatched. There are 16 residues in the CDR3. CDR1 and CDR2 from the germline V gene are SEHNR and FQNEAQ (reference sequence). The CDR3 loop reads CASSPLGSGGFYEQYF. The CDR3 DNA reads as TGTGCCAGCAGCCCTTTAGGGAGCGGGGGTTTCTACGAGCAGTACTTC.

The chain links TRBV18 to TRBJ2-2; 8 bases align to TRBD2. The V gene's germline CDR1 is KGHSH and CDR2 LQKENI. J gave up 6 bases and V 0 bases, and 6 bases lay outside the gene matches. The CDR3 loop spans 16 amino acids. The CDR3, as DNA: TGTGCCAGCTCACCACCCAGGGTAGCGGGATCCGGGGAGCTGTTTTTT. Amino acid sequence: CASSPPRVAGSGELFF.

The gene calls are TRBV13 and TRBJ1-4, with a weak D call TRBD1 (6 bases). Deletions cut 3 bases from V and 10 bases from J, with 12 bases between. The length of the CDR3 is 13 residues. Germline assignment: CDR1 PRHDT and CDR2 FYEKMQ (reference sequence). The CDR3: CASSFRDIRKLFF. The CDR3 DNA sequence: TGTGCCAGCAGCTTCCGGGACATACGAAAACTGTTTTTT.